Shown below are 20 T cell receptor beta chains from a single sample sequenced in a study of T-cell memory formation after mild COVID-19. One entry per CDR3 protein results from TCRdb running MiXCR on the 5' RACE reads. The table lists 550,000 to 700,000 distinct CDR3 sequences, roughly 17% of them singletons. Sequencing was performed on PBMCs or a T cell subset sorted from them (not recorded which). Receptor source: an adult woman who had mild COVID-19 (a few samples of this study predate the infection). Cell type and time point are not known.

V and J are TRBV27 and TRBJ2-3, with D uncertain. The V end was cut by 4 bases, the J end by 2 bases, with 7 bases between. The CDR3 sequence is 13 residues long. In germline, CDR1 is MNHEY, CDR2 SMNVEV (reference sequence). The DNA for the CDR3 is TGTGCCAGCAGTTCGCCTATCACAGATACGCAGTATTTT. Protein: CASSSPITDTQYF.

This clonotype has a handful of counts. V and J are TRBV3-1 and TRBJ1-1, with D possibly TRBD1 on 5 matching bases. The CDR3 sequence is 16 residues long. Trimming took off 2 bases at V and 0 bases at J, with 13 bases between the two ends. The germline V gene encodes CDR1 LGHDT and CDR2 YNNKEL (reference sequence). The CDR3 here is CASSQIKTAMNTEAFF. Written as DNA, the CDR3 is TGTGCCAGCAGCCAAATTAAGACAGCAATGAACACTGAAGCTTTCTTT.

This clonotype was detected many times. The chain uses TRBV19 and TRBJ1-2; D perhaps matches TRBD1 (5 bases). This CDR3 comprises 13 residues. Per the germline V gene, CDR1 is LNHDA and CDR2 is SQIVND (reference sequence). V was trimmed by 10 bases and J by 0 bases, leaving 12 bases between them. CDR3 region: CATHRPPNYGYTF. CDR3 bases: TGTGCCACCCACAGGCCTCCTAACTATGGCTACACCTTC.

The sample holds a few counts of this clonotype. This chain joins TRBV20-1 and TRBJ1-6, with 7 bases matching TRBD1. With V trimmed by 0 bases and J by 7 bases, 6 bases remained unmatched. This CDR3 contains 15 residues. Germline V gene data show CDR1 as DFQATT and CDR2 as SNEGSKA (reference sequence). CDR3 DNA: TGCAGTGCTAGAGACCCCGACAGGGTCAATTCACCCCTCCACTTT. It specifies CSARDPDRVNSPLHF.

This clonotype was observed a few times. CDR3 sequence: CSAYSGQEAYEQYF. CDR3 nucleotides: TGCAGTGCATACTCCGGACAGGAGGCCTACGAGCAGTACTTC. The chain combines TRBV20-1 with TRBJ2-7, with 7 nucleotides matching TRBD1. Germline CDR1 reads DFQATT; CDR2 reads SNEGSKA (reference sequence). This CDR3 contains 14 residues. V shed 6 bases, J shed 2 bases, and the junction held 10 bases outside the gene matches.

The chain carries TRBV5-1 and TRBJ2-2, with a possible D match to TRBD1 (6 bases). The CDR3 runs to 13 residues. The germline V and J ends were trimmed by 0 bases and 6 bases, with 6 bases remaining between them. CDR1 SGHRS and CDR2 YFSETQ come from the germline V gene. CDR3 bases: TGCGCCAGCAGCTTGGGACAGGCCGGGGAGCTGTTTTTT. It translates to CASSLGQAGELFF.

This chain links TRBV20-1 with TRBJ1-2, with TRBD1 matching 7 bases. CDR3 length: 13 amino acids. V shed 1 base, J shed 3 bases, and the junction held 2 bases outside the gene matches. CDR1 and CDR2 (germline): DFQATT, SNEGSKA (reference sequence). CDR3 amino acids: CSARGDRDYGYTF. CDR3 DNA: TGCAGTGCTAGAGGGGACAGAGACTATGGCTACACCTTC.

The chain uses TRBV18 and TRBJ2-2; TRBD1 matches 8 bases. This CDR3 has 15 residues. In germline, CDR1 is KGHSH, CDR2 LQKENI. V trimming: 4 bases; J trimming: 5 bases; junction bases outside the gene matches: 6. As DNA, the CDR3 is TGTGCCAGCTCACTGGACAGGGTGCTGACCGGGGAGCTGTTTTTT. Its translation is CASSLDRVLTGELFF.

The chain carries TRBV4-2 and TRBJ2-7; D gene uncertain. Germline values: CDR1 LGHNA, CDR2 YNFKEQ. The CDR3 covers 12 residues. V lost 0 bases, J lost 3 bases, and 3 bases lay in between. The CDR3 DNA is TGTGCCAGCAGCCAAGATCTCTACGAGCAGTACTTC. Residues: CASSQDLYEQYF.

This clonotype has just a few counts. The chain carries TRBV5-1 and TRBJ2-7; D might be TRBD1 or TRBD2, each matching 6 bases. Deletions cut 4 bases from V and 5 bases from J, with 16 bases between. Looked up from germline, CDR1 is SGHRS and CDR2 is YFSETQ. This CDR3 region has 14 residues. The CDR3 is CASSKWSGDNEQYF. CDR3 bases: TGCGCCAGCAGCAAGTGGTCGGGGGACAACGAGCAGTACTTC.

In this sample, this clonotype turned up a few times. V usage is TRBV6-1 and J usage is TRBJ1-1; possibly TRBD1 for D (5 bases). The V and J ends lost 1 base and 10 bases respectively, with 10 bases between them. Germline V CDR1 and CDR2: MNHNS, SASEGT. This CDR3 has 12 amino acids. The CDR3 is CASSEVGEVAFF. CDR3 nucleotides: TGTGCCAGCAGTGAAGTAGGGGAAGTAGCTTTCTTT.

This chain connects TRBV11-2 to TRBJ2-7; 8 bases match TRBD2. V lost 1 base and J lost 3; bases outside the gene matches: 11. CDR1 and CDR2 (germline): SGHAT, FQNNGV. The CDR3 extends over 17 amino acids. CDR3 loop: CASSLVVAGGSNYEQYF. The CDR3 DNA reads TGTGCCAGCAGCTTAGTCGTGGCGGGGGGATCCAACTACGAGCAGTACTTC.

CDR3 amino acids: CASSEGVPNGYTF. CDR3 DNA sequence: TGCGCCAGCAGTGAGGGGGTTCCGAATGGCTACACCTTC. This chain joins TRBV5-1 and TRBJ1-2; a weak D match, TRBD1 (6 bases). The CDR3 has 13 residues. The germline gives CDR1 SGHRS, CDR2 YFSETQ. The germline V and J ends were trimmed by 5 bases and 6 bases, with 14 bases remaining between them.

This clonotype has a handful of counts. The CDR3 protein is CASSDRTGGANEQFF. Written as DNA, the CDR3 is TGTGCCAGCAGCGATAGAACCGGGGGGGCAAATGAGCAGTTCTTC. The rearrangement uses TRBV9 and TRBJ2-1, with TRBD2 matching 8 bases. V lost 3 bases to trimming and J lost 7 bases; unmatched junction nucleotides: 9. Per germline, CDR1 SGDLS and CDR2 YYNGEE. CDR3 size: 15 residues.

This clonotype has more than one count but fewer than ten. The chain is built from TRBV20-1 and TRBJ1-4, with a weak D call TRBD1 (5 bases). Germline V gene lookup returns CDR1 DFQATT and CDR2 SNEGSKA (reference sequence). CDR3 length equals 17 residues. V was pared by 5 bases and J by 3 bases, with 22 bases between. The CDR3 reads CSAQGGALYRSNEKLFF. In DNA, the CDR3 is TGCAGTGCTCAAGGAGGGGCCCTTTATAGGTCTAATGAAAAACTGTTTTTT.

This chain connects TRBV12-3 or TRBV12-4 to TRBJ1-2; 9 nucleotides align to TRBD1. The CDR3 is made up of 16 amino acids. J gave up 8 bases and V 5 bases, and 15 bases lay outside the gene matches. This chain's CDR3 is CASSEQGADRSRGYTF. In DNA, the CDR3 is TGTGCCAGCAGTGAACAGGGGGCAGATCGCTCGCGGGGCTACACCTTC.

This clonotype was seen more than once but under ten times. The chain is built from TRBV6-2 or TRBV6-3 and TRBJ1-5; 7 nucleotides agree with TRBD1. From germline, CDR1 is MNHEY and CDR2 SVGEGT. The CDR3 covers 15 residues. Losses at the gene ends were 2 bases for V and 5 bases for J; bases not matched to a gene: 6. The CDR3 sequence: CASSYGDSAYQPQHF. CDR3 nucleotides: TGTGCCAGCAGTTACGGGGACAGTGCTTATCAGCCCCAGCATTTT.

This clonotype was observed a few times. This chain uses TRBV24-1 with TRBJ1-3, with D unclear. The CDR3 has 15 residues. The germline V gene encodes CDR1 KGHDR and CDR2 SFDVKD. Trimming removed 6 bases from V and 0 bases from J, with 11 bases in between. The CDR3 loop is CATSSGPNSGNTIYF. In DNA form, the CDR3 reads TGTGCCACCAGTAGTGGACCGAACTCTGGAAACACCATATATTTT.

The chain carries TRBV12-3 or TRBV12-4 and TRBJ1-1, with 8 bases lining up with TRBD1. V lost 5 bases, J lost 3 bases, and 11 bases stayed unmatched. CDR3 length: 16 amino acids. The chain's CDR3 is CASSRDRLGGDTEAFF. The CDR3 nucleotides are TGTGCCAGCAGTAGGGACAGGCTGGGAGGTGACACTGAAGCTTTCTTT.

This clonotype showed up just a few times. V and J are TRBV4-3 and TRBJ2-3; the match to TRBD2 covers 8 bases. J gave up 3 bases and V 0 bases, and 2 bases lay outside the gene matches. CDR3 length equals 15 residues. From germline, CDR1 is LGHNA and CDR2 YSLEER. This CDR3 reads CASSQDLAGTDTQYF. CDR3 in DNA: TGCGCCAGCAGCCAAGATTTAGCGGGAACAGATACGCAGTATTTT.